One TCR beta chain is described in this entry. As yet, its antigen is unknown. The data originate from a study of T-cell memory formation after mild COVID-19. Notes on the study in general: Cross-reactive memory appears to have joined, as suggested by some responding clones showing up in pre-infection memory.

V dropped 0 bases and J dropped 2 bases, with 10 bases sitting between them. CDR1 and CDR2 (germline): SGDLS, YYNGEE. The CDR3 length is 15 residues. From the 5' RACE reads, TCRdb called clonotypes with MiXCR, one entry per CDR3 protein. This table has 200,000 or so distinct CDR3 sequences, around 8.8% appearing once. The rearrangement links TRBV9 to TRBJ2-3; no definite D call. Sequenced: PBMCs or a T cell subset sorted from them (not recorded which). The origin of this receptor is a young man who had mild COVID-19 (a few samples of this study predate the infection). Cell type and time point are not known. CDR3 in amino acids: CASSVATEHTDTQYF. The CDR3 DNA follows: TGTGCCAGCAGCGTAGCCACAGAACACACAGATACGCAGTATTTT.